What follows describes a single T cell receptor beta chain. Assay: immunoSEQ multiplex PCR; the TCRdb copy retains only in-frame clones and omits some. Here the sample spans 80,000 to 100,000 clones, 65% to 90% being singletons. V was pared by 4 bases and J by 1 base, with 4 bases of the junction left unmatched. CDR3 size: 16 residues. Looked up from germline, CDR1 is SGHNT and CDR2 is YYREEE (reference sequence). These data come from a study of blood T cell repertoires in COVID-19. In the study overall: Researchers got acute and convalescent COVID-19 samples from the United States, Italy and Spain.

The chain carries TRBV5-4 and TRBJ2-5; 13 nucleotides match TRBD2. Sequencing was performed on peripheral blood. The receptor comes from a woman over 75 with active or convalescent COVID-19. The CDR3 spells CASSRGLAGSQETQYF. The CDR3 nucleotides are TGTGCCAGCAGCCGGGGACTAGCGGGGTCCCAAGAGACCCAGTACTTC. Full variable domain (outside the CDR3, taken from reference TRBV5-4 and TRBJ2-5): ETGVTQSPTHLIKTRGQQVTLRCSSQSGHNTVSWYQQALGQGPQFIFQYYREEENGRGNFPPRFSGLQFPNYSSELNVNALELDDSALYLCASSRGLAGSQETQYFGPGTRLLVL.